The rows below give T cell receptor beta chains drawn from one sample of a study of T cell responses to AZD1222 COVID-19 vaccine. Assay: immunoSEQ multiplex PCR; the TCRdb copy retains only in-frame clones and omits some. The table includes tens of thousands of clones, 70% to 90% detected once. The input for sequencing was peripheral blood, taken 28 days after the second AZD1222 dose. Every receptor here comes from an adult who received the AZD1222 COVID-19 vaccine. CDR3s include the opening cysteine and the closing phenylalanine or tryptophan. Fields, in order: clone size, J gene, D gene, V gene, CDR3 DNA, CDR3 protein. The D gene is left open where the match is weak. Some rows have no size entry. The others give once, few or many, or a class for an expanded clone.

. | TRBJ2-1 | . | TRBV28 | TGTGCCAGCAGTCCCCCCCATGGGACTCAACGGGTCGATGAGCAGTTCTTC | CASSPPHGTQRVDEQFF
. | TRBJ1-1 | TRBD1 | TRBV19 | TGTGCCAGTAGCTCGGGACAGGGAAACACTGAAGCTTTCTTT | CASSSGQGNTEAFF
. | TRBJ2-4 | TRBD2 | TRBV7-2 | TGTGCCAGCAGCCGTCTAGCGGGGGGCTGGGGCAAAAACATTCAGTACTTC | CASSRLAGGWGKNIQYF
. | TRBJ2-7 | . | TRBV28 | TGTGCCAGCAGTCCGTCTGGGCGCCCCTCCTACGAGCAGTACTTC | CASSPSGRPSYEQYF
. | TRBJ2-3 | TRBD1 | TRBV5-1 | TGCGCCAGCATAGGGGGACAGACTAGCACAGATACGCAGTATTTT | CASIGGQTSTDTQYF
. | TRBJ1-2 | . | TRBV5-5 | TGTGCCAGCAGCTTGAGGACCACCGGCTACGATGGCTACACCTTC | CASSLRTTGYDGYTF
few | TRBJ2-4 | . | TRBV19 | TGTGCCAGTAGTATTATGGCGGGGGCCGGTGGGGACATTCAGTACTTC | CASSIMAGAGGDIQYF
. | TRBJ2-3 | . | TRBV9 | TGTGCCAGCAGCGCCACTAACGCGGGGGATACGCAGTATTTT | CASSATNAGDTQYF
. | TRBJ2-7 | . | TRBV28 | TGTGCCAGCAGACCCCAGAGCGGAGACATTTACGAGCAGTACTTC | CASRPQSGDIYEQYF
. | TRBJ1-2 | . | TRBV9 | TGTGCCAGCAGCGTATCCCCCACTGCTACTAACTATGGCTACACCTTC | CASSVSPTATNYGYTF
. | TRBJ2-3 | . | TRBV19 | TGTGCCAGTAGTAAACGCACAGATACGCAGTATTTT | CASSKRTDTQYF
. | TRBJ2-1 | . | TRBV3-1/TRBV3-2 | TGTGCCAGCAGCCAGTTTCAGCCCTACAATGAGCAGTTCTTC | CASSQFQPYNEQFF
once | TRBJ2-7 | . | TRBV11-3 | TGTGCCAGCAGCTTAGTCCGATACGAGCAGTACTTC | CASSLVRYEQYF
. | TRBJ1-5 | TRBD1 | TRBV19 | TGTGCCAGTAGTGGACAGGTTCCCAATCAGCCCCAGCATTTT | CASSGQVPNQPQHF
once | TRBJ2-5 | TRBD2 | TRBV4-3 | TGCGCCAGCAGCCAAGTGGGAGGGTTAGAGACCCAGTACTTC | CASSQVGGLETQYF
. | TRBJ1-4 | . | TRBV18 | TGTGCCAGCTCACCTACTTCCAGATCCGAAAAACTGTTTTTT | CASSPTSRSEKLFF
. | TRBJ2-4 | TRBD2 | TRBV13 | TGTGCCAGCAGCCATCGGACTAGCGGGGGGGCCTGGGGAAACATTCAGTACTTC | CASSHRTSGGAWGNIQYF
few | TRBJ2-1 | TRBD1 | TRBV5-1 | TGCGCCAGCAGTTACGGACAGGGGGCGAACAATGAGCAGTTCTTC | CASSYGQGANNEQFF
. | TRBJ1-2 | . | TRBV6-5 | TGTGCCAGTAGGGGAACGGATATCTATGGCTACACCTTC | CASRGTDIYGYTF
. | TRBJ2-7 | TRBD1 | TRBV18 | TGTGCCAGCTCACCCAACGGGGGACAGGGGGCGTTGGAGCAGTACTTC | CASSPNGGQGALEQYF
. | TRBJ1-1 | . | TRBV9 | TGTGCCAGCAGCGCCCGACGGAACACTGAAGCTTTCTTT | CASSARRNTEAFF
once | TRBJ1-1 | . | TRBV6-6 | TGTGCCAGCAGACAGGGTGGGAACACTGAAGCTTTCTTT | CASRQGGNTEAFF
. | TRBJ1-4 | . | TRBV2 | TGTGCCAGCAGTGAAAATGAAAAACTGTTTTTT | CASSENEKLFF